This record covers a single T cell receptor beta chain. This sample is part of a study of regulatory T cells in long-lasting Graves disease. The germline V gene has CDR1 SGHTA and CDR2 FQGNSA. With 1 base removed from V and 6 bases from J, the gap between germline ends came to 12 bases. The CDR3 has 15 residues. Sequencing libraries for TCR beta were prepared with iRepertoire HTBI primers and Arm-PCR of CDR3 regions. TCRdb analysed the multiplex PCR reads with MiXCR anew, one entry per CDR3 protein. The data contain roughly 430,000 distinct CDR3 sequences, over 15% of them seen just once; the ten biggest clones take up about 10%. The time point denotes: newly diagnosed GD, antithyroid drugs for less than 3 months. Following extraction of RNA from PBMCs, that RNA was used to make the TCR library. The same sample was also studied in work on T cells in Graves' hyperthyroidism and ophthalmopathy.

The source of this sequence is a woman in her twenties or thirties with Graves disease. The sequencing used peripheral blood mononuclear cells (PBMCs), collected at new diagnosis, from a patient treated with antithyroid drugs. The rearrangement joins TRBV7-2 to TRBJ2-2, with D uncertain. The CDR3 loop reads CASSLVLRRPGELFF. CDR3 sequence (DNA): TGTGCCAGCAGCTTAGTCCTGAGGCGGCCCGGGGAGCTGTTTTTT. Supplemented by reference TRBV7-2 and TRBJ2-2, the full variable domain reads GAGVSQSPSNKVTEKGKDVELRCDPISGHTALYWYRQSLGQGLEFLIYFQGNSAPDKSGLPSDRFSAERTGGSVSTLTIQRTQQEDSAVYLCASSLVLRRPGELFFGEGSRLTVL.